The text below deals with one T cell receptor beta chain. Its antigen is as yet unknown. These data originate in a study of OX40 agonist ivuxolimab in advanced cancers. Study at large: Cancers in dose escalation were hepatocellular, melanoma, renal cell and head and neck. The study's findings and limits: The antigen specificity of the peripheral T cells (those that were expanded) was not determined.

The protocol was immunoSEQ multiplex PCR, while the TCRdb copy is restricted to in-frame clones and leaves out a portion. The sample records tens of thousands of clones, approximately 90% being singletons. The ends were cut back, 4 bases at V and 3 bases at J, with 5 bases in the middle. This CDR3 has 11 residues. CDR1 is SGDLS and CDR2 is YYNGEE in the germline V gene. This sample comprised CD4+ or CD8+ T cells sorted from blood, obtained in a trial of the OX40 agonist ivuxolimab. The V and J genes are TRBV9 and TRBJ2-7; perhaps TRBD1 as D (5 bases). The receptor was derived from an adult with an advanced solid tumor such as melanoma, head and neck, liver or kidney cancer. In DNA, the CDR3 is TGTGCCAGCAGCCAGGGCTACGAGCAGTACTTC. This translates into CASSQGYEQYF.